This T cell receptor (beta chain) was sequenced during a study of T cells after yellow fever vaccination. This clonotype was seen repeatedly, ten times or more. For TCR, cDNA came from 5'RACE template switching, which added a universal primer site and UMIs. One entry per CDR3 protein, called by TCRdb with MiXCR from the 5' RACE reads. The sample holds 500,000 to 650,000 distinct CDR3 sequences; around an eighth are singletons and the top ten take about 15%. The CDR3 length is 13 residues. V lost 1 base and J 3 bases, leaving 3 bases between the germline ends. Germline CDR1 and CDR2: SEHNR and FQNEAQ (reference sequence).

This specimen was PBMCs, taken on the day of the yellow fever booster vaccination. The chain has TRBV7-9 and TRBJ2-2, with D unclear. The source of this sequence is a man aged 25 to 40 who received the YFV17D yellow fever vaccine. CDR3 sequence (DNA): TGTGCCAGCAGCTTAGGATACACCGGGGAGCTGTTTTTT. It translates to CASSLGYTGELFF.